The 10 T cell receptor beta chains in this list originate from one sample, sequenced in a study of OX40 agonist ivuxolimab in advanced cancers. TCRdb keeps only in-frame clones here, not all; method: immunoSEQ multiplex PCR. The sample holds tens of thousands of clones, about 86% seen once. The sequenced sample was CD4+ or CD8+ T cells sorted from blood, obtained in a trial of the OX40 agonist ivuxolimab. The source is an adult with an advanced solid tumor such as melanoma, head and neck, liver or kidney cancer.

J is TRBJ2-7 and V is TRBV6-1; weak D call: TRBD1 (5 bases). The CDR3 length is 13 residues. V shed 7 bases and J shed 4 bases, with 14 bases lying between them. The V gene's germline CDR1 is MNHNS and CDR2 SASEGT. The CDR3 sequence is CASMRQLGYEQYF. The CDR3 nucleotides read TGTGCCAGCATGAGACAGCTAGGGTACGAGCAGTACTTC.

J is TRBJ2-2 and V is TRBV2; no clear D gene. Trimming removed 9 bases from V and 0 bases from J, with 11 bases in between. The CDR3 consists of 14 residues. Germline V CDR1 and CDR2: SNHLY, FYNNEI. This chain's CDR3 is CARPTPANTGELFF. CDR3 coding DNA: TGTGCCAGGCCGACTCCAGCGAACACCGGGGAGCTGTTTTTT.

CDR3 protein: CASSLSGGGSYEQYF. The CDR3 region has the DNA TGTGCCAGCAGCTTAAGCGGGGGCGGGTCCTACGAGCAGTACTTC. The chain combines TRBV11-2 with TRBJ2-7, with 8 bases identical to TRBD2. The CDR3 is 15 residues long. From germline, CDR1 is SGHAT and CDR2 FQNNGV. Unmatched junction bases numbered 4, after V lost 2 bases and J lost 1 base.

There are a few counts of this clone. The rearrangement uses TRBV19 and TRBJ1-5; 11 bases line up with TRBD1. The V segment lost 5 bases and the J segment 2 bases; nucleotides outside the gene matches: 5. Germline V gives CDR1 LNHDA, CDR2 SQIVND (reference sequence). The CDR3 is 16 amino acids. In DNA form, the CDR3 reads TGTGCCAGTAGTGGGGACAGGGGGAAGGGCAATCAGCCCCAGCATTTT. Amino acid sequence: CASSGDRGKGNQPQHF.

V gene TRBV7-2 combines with J gene TRBJ1-6; D remains unclear. Germline CDR1 and CDR2: SGHTA and FQGNSA. There are 13 residues in the CDR3. V lost 5 bases and J lost 8, with 10 bases in between. CDR3 DNA: TGTGCCAGCAGCGCAAGAAGAGATTCACCCCTCCACTTT. This translates into CASSARRDSPLHF.

The chain recombines TRBV7-2 with TRBJ2-2; D possibly uses TRBD1 or TRBD2 (6 bases each). Germline V gives CDR1 SGHTA, CDR2 FQGNSA. Trimming took 3 bases from V and 8 from J, leaving 19 bases between them. This CDR3 has 16 amino acids. The CDR3, as DNA: TGTGCCAGCAGCTTGAGGGGGAGGACCAGCTTGGGGGAGCTGTTTTTT. This gives the protein CASSLRGRTSLGELFF.

The table lists this clone with a few counts. This chain links TRBV15 with TRBJ1-2; D unresolved. The CDR3 has 13 residues. The V gene lost 1 base and the J gene lost 2 bases, with 5 bases spanning the gap. The germline V gene encodes CDR1 LNHNV and CDR2 YYDKDF (reference sequence). The CDR3 sequence: CATSRGRNYGYTF. In nucleotides, the CDR3 is TGTGCCACCAGCAGAGGACGCAACTATGGCTACACCTTC.

The gene calls are TRBV19 and TRBJ2-1; 15 bases map to TRBD2. V was pared by 4 bases and J by 6 bases, with 1 base of the junction left unmatched. This CDR3 spans 15 amino acids. CDR1 and CDR2 (germline): LNHDA, SQIVND (reference sequence). CDR3 sequence reads: CASSRTSGGANEQFF. CDR3 DNA: TGTGCCAGTAGTAGGACTAGCGGGGGGGCCAATGAGCAGTTCTTC.

The V and J genes are TRBV5-4 and TRBJ1-2; D uncertain. In germline, CDR1 is SGHNT, CDR2 YYREEE (reference sequence). The CDR3 contains 13 residues. Trimming took 4 bases from V and 1 from J, leaving 8 bases between them. DNA for the CDR3: TGTGCCAGCAGCCAGAGTAATAACTATGGCTACACCTTC. Encoded protein: CASSQSNNYGYTF.

In its sample, this clone was seen a few times. The J gene is TRBJ1-1, the V gene TRBV30; D unclear. The CDR3 totals 10 residues. Germline CDR1 GTSNPN, CDR2 SVGIG (reference sequence). V lost 4 bases and J lost 8, with 8 bases in between. Here the CDR3 reads CAWKSGEAFF. Written as DNA, the CDR3 is TGTGCCTGGAAGTCGGGAGAAGCTTTCTTT.